A selection of T cell receptor beta chains follows, all from one sample in a study of neurological immune-mediated disorders. In TCRdb, the 5' RACE reads were re-called with MiXCR into one record per CDR3 protein. Of more than 40,000 distinct CDR3 sequences in the sample, 12% were seen once. The sample taken for sequencing was PBMCs. The origin of the receptors is a male donor with HTLV-1-associated myelopathy (HAM/TSP). The CDR3 runs from the conserved cysteine through the conserved F or W. The D gene is left open where the match is weak. Rows may omit the clone size; those that give it use once, few, many or a size class.

clone size	V gene	J gene	D gene	CDR3 DNA	CDR3 protein
many	TRBV9	TRBJ2-7	TRBD1	TGTGCCAGCAGCGTACCTTGGCCGGGACAGGGACTCCAGGAGTACTTC	CASSVPWPGQGLQEYF
many	TRBV3-1	TRBJ2-2	.	TGTGCCAGCAGCCAACGTCCCGGGGAGCTGTTTTTT	CASSQRPGELFF
many	TRBV10-3	TRBJ1-1	.	TGTGCCATCAGTGAGAGGGTGGACACTGAAGCTTTCTTT	CAISERVDTEAFF
.	TRBV12-3/TRBV12-4	TRBJ1-5	.	TGTGCCAGCACCATCGACAGGCACTCGCCCTATCATTTT	CASTIDRHSPYHF
many	TRBV10-3	TRBJ2-7	.	TGTGCCATCAGTGAGTCGGGGTACGAGCAGTACTTC	CAISESGYEQYF
many	TRBV5-1	TRBJ2-3	.	TGCGCCAGCAGCTTGGAGGCAGGGAGTCCAGATACGCAGTATTTT	CASSLEAGSPDTQYF
many	TRBV29-1	TRBJ2-1	.	TGCAGCGTTGACCCTCTAGAGTACAATGAGCAGTTCTTC	CSVDPLEYNEQFF
.	TRBV5-1	TRBJ2-1	.	TGCGCCAGCAGCTTGGAAGGTTCCGAGCAGTTCTTC	CASSLEGSEQFF
medium-sized	TRBV20-1	TRBJ2-3	.	TGCAGTGCTAGAGACCAGGGACGGGGCACAGATACGCAGTATTTT	CSARDQGRGTDTQYF
many	TRBV6-6	TRBJ2-7	.	TGTGCCAGCGGAGGGGCTCCGGGACAGCGTACCTACGAGCAGTACTTC	CASGGAPGQRTYEQYF
.	TRBV6-2/TRBV6-3	TRBJ1-1	.	TGTGCCAGCATTTACTTGCCTGGACAGAATCTTAACACTGAAGCTTTCTTT	CASIYLPGQNLNTEAFF
many	TRBV14	TRBJ1-1	.	TGTGCCAGCAGTATGACAGGTGGAACTCTTTCTGAAGCTTTCTTT	CASSMTGGTLSEAFF
.	TRBV4-3	TRBJ2-1	TRBD2	TGCGCCAGCAGCCAGACTAGCGGGTTCTACAATGAGTTCTTC	CASSQTSGFYNEFF
.	TRBV10-3	TRBJ2-7	.	TGTGCCATCGCTCTCCCCGGTAGCGAGCAGTACTTC	CAIALPGSEQYF
many	TRBV6-1	TRBJ2-7	TRBD1	TGTGCCAGCAGTATTGAAGGACAGGGCCCCTACGAGCAGTACTTC	CASSIEGQGPYEQYF
many	TRBV7-7	TRBJ1-1	.	TGTGCTAGCAGCTTAAAGTGGAACACTGAAGCTTTCTTT	CASSLKWNTEAFF
many	TRBV5-1	TRBJ1-1	.	TGCGCCAGCAGCCCTATTGCCTTGTACACTGAAGCTTTCTTT	CASSPIALYTEAFF
many	TRBV10-3	TRBJ2-7	.	TGTGCCATCACCGGGTCGGACGAGCAGTACTTC	CAITGSDEQYF
many	TRBV18	TRBJ2-7	TRBD1	TGTGCCAGCTCACCCCTGGGACAGACCTACGAGCAGTACTTC	CASSPLGQTYEQYF
many	TRBV5-5	TRBJ2-7	TRBD1	TGTGCCAGCAGCAGGAAATACCGGGACAGGGGTACGTACGAGCAGTACTTC	CASSRKYRDRGTYEQYF
many	TRBV12-3/TRBV12-4	TRBJ2-1	.	TGTGCCAGCAGTTTAGTGAGGCTCAATGAGCAGTTCTTC	CASSLVRLNEQFF
many	TRBV20-1	TRBJ2-7	.	TGCAGTGCTTTTAGTGTGGATAAATCCTACGAGCAGTACTTC	CSAFSVDKSYEQYF
many	TRBV11-2	TRBJ1-4	.	TGTGCCAGCAGCCCACAGGGATTGGGTGAAAAACTGTTTTTT	CASSPQGLGEKLFF
many	TRBV12-3/TRBV12-4	TRBJ1-2	.	TGTGCCAGCAGTTTAGCGCTAGGGAATGGCTACACCTTC	CASSLALGNGYTF
many	TRBV5-1	TRBJ2-2	.	TGCGCCAGCATCCAAGACAGCATCGGCACCGGGGAGCTGTTTTTT	CASIQDSIGTGELFF
many	TRBV4-3	TRBJ2-4	TRBD1	TGCGCCAGCAGCCAAGTTGGGGGACAGAAAAACATTCAGTACTTC	CASSQVGGQKNIQYF
many	TRBV14	TRBJ2-2	.	TGTGCCAGCAGCAGGGGACATCAGGGAGTGAACACCGGGGAGCTGTTTTTT	CASSRGHQGVNTGELFF
many	TRBV18	TRBJ2-1	TRBD2	TGTGCCAGCTCACCACAACTAGCGGTGTCCTACAATGAGCAGTTCTTC	CASSPQLAVSYNEQFF
many	TRBV19	TRBJ1-2	.	TGTGCCAGTAGAAGAGCCGGTGCTAACTATGGCTACACCTTC	CASRRAGANYGYTF
medium-sized	TRBV5-1	TRBJ2-1	.	TGCGCCAGCAGCGACAGCAATGAGCAGTTCTTC	CASSDSNEQFF
many	TRBV3-1	TRBJ1-4	TRBD1	TGTGCCAGCACCATAGGGGGCGCGGATGAAAAACTGTTTTTT	CASTIGGADEKLFF
many	TRBV5-5	TRBJ2-1	TRBD2	TGTGCCAGCAGCTTGACTAGCGGCTCCTACAATGAGCAGTTCTTC	CASSLTSGSYNEQFF
many	TRBV20-1	TRBJ1-2	TRBD1	TGCAGTGCCGTAGATCTCCGGGACAGCTATGGCTACACCTTC	CSAVDLRDSYGYTF
many	TRBV5-1	TRBJ2-2	.	TGCGCCAGCAGTAGGGACCGATCGAACACCGGGGAGCTGTTTTTT	CASSRDRSNTGELFF
many	TRBV5-1	TRBJ2-2	.	TGCGCCAGCAGCTTGCAAACAGGTCTTACCGGGGAGCTGTTTTTT	CASSLQTGLTGELFF
few	TRBV6-2/TRBV6-3	TRBJ2-3	.	TGTGCCAGCAGTTACGGGACAACGGACACAGATACGCAGTATTTT	CASSYGTTDTDTQYF
many	TRBV10-3	TRBJ1-2	TRBD1	TGTGCCATCGGACAGGGGGGGTATGGCTACACCTTC	CAIGQGGYGYTF
many	TRBV5-8	TRBJ2-2	TRBD2	TGTGCCAGCAGCAACCCTAGCGGGGGTTTCACCGGGGAGCTGTTTTTT	CASSNPSGGFTGELFF
many	TRBV12-3/TRBV12-4	TRBJ1-3	.	TGTGCCAGCAGTTTACTGGAGGTCTCTGGAAACACCATATATTTT	CASSLLEVSGNTIYF
.	TRBV5-7	TRBJ1-2	.	TGTGCCAGCAGCTTCTCCACGGGGGATGGCTACACCTTC	CASSFSTGDGYTF
many	TRBV7-2	TRBJ1-6	TRBD1	TGTGCCAGCAGCCGGGACAGTGGGAATTCACCCCTCCACTTT	CASSRDSGNSPLHF